This entry describes one TCR beta chain. Its antigen remains unidentified. Time point: week 5, during vaccination. Vaccination used 300 ug of mutant IDH1 20-mer peptide per dose, with topical imiquimod. The data were obtained in a study of a mutant IDH1 vaccine in newly diagnosed glioma. The overall study: Across weeks 1, 3, 5, 7, 11, 15, 19 and 23, patients received a vaccination each time, eight in all.

CDR1 is LNHDA and CDR2 is SQIVND in the germline V gene (reference sequence). This CDR3 comprises 15 residues. Deletions cut 4 bases from V and 5 bases from J, with 17 bases between. Some clones are missing from TCRdb's copy, which holds only in-frame ones; the method was immunoSEQ multiplex PCR. This table holds over 55,000 clones, just under 90% found once. This material consisted of PBMCs, taken from a glioma patient whose treatment included an IDH1 peptide vaccine. The sequence was collected from a middle-aged woman with glioma. The V and J genes are TRBV19 and TRBJ1-1; D perhaps matches TRBD1 (6 bases). The DNA for the CDR3 is TGTGCCAGTAGTAAGTCCCTAACAGGGATGACTGAAGCTTTCTTT. Protein product: CASSKSLTGMTEAFF.